This T cell receptor (beta chain) was identified in a study of memory CD4+ T cells and cytomegalovirus serostatus. The study, taken as a whole, reports: A US-trained random forest predicted CMV serostatus with median AUC around 0.9. The CMV-associated TCR signature appears largely within the CD4+ memory repertoire.

V was cut by 0 bases and J by 6 bases, with 17 bases left in between. CDR3 length: 16 residues. Looked up from germline, CDR1 is SGHDT and CDR2 is YYEEEE. Authors' processing steps: Out-of-frame sequences were removed, leaving 2 million to 2.5 million distinct TCRbeta sequences. This table comes from immunoSEQ multiplex PCR, and its TCRdb copy is limited to in-frame clones, with some not included. V and J calls and clone size are given by that table; D and trimming were obtained from the DNA. The profile shows some 50,000 clones, just over 75% of them singletons. The sort gate was single viable CD3+CD4+CD8-CD45RO+ cells for memory CD4+ T cells. As regards this clone: Its matching antigen is unknown.

The origin of this receptor is an adult in good health and CMV-seronegative. V and J are TRBV5-6 and TRBJ2-3; D call uncertain. The sample comprised memory CD4+ T cells from blood. The CDR3 DNA reads TGTGCCAGCAGCTTGGCACGGACGTTTAGAACGGATACGCAGTATTTT. Translation: CASSLARTFRTDTQYF.